What follows are 31 T cell receptor beta chains derived from one specimen sequenced in a study of blood T cell repertoires in COVID-19. Generated by immunoSEQ multiplex PCR, the TCRdb table keeps only in-frame clones and is missing some. This sample has 25,000 to 35,000 clones, with 75% to 85% found just once. Source material: peripheral blood. The source is an elderly man with active COVID-19.

The chain carries TRBV7-2 and TRBJ2-1; maybe TRBD2 (5 bases). Germline values: CDR1 SGHTA, CDR2 FQGNSA. The CDR3 extends over 14 amino acids. Trimming stripped 4 bases from V and 3 bases from J, with 10 bases between. CDR3 amino acids: CASSSRGDYNEQFF. CDR3 sequence (DNA): TGTGCCAGCAGCTCCCGGGGTGACTACAATGAGCAGTTCTTC.

The chain is built from TRBV2 and TRBJ1-5, with D possibly TRBD1 on 6 matching bases. Between the trimmed V and J ends, which lost 7 bases and 4 bases, there was a span of 11 bases. The CDR3 length is 13 residues. Germline lookup yields CDR1 SNHLY and CDR2 FYNNEI. Here the CDR3 reads CASNRVRNQPQHF. In DNA form, the CDR3 reads TGTGCCAGCAACAGGGTCCGAAATCAGCCCCAGCATTTT.

This clone was picked up one time. The chain carries TRBV11-2 and TRBJ1-1; D unresolved. CDR1 and CDR2 (germline): SGHAT, FQNNGV. V was shortened by 1 base and J by 2 bases, with 14 bases between the two germline ends. This CDR3 has 16 amino acids. The CDR3 reads CASSLVIGRTNTEAFF. CDR3 coding DNA: TGTGCCAGCAGCTTAGTAATTGGCAGAACAAACACTGAAGCTTTCTTT. Full variable domain (rest looked up from reference TRBV11-2 and TRBJ1-1): EAGVAQSPRYKIIEKRQSVAFWCNPISGHATLYWYQQILGQGPKLLIQFQNNGVVDDSQLPKDRFSAERLKGVDSTLKIQPAKLEDSAVYLCASSLVIGRTNTEAFFGQGTRLTVV.

The CDR3 spells CASSLTGTNTQYF. The CDR3 bases are TGTGCCAGCAGCTTGACAGGAACGAATACGCAGTATTTT. The chain links TRBV5-6 to TRBJ2-3; possibly TRBD1 for D (5 bases). The V and J ends lost 1 base and 7 bases respectively, with 10 bases between them. This CDR3 has 13 amino acids. Germline-derived CDR1 and CDR2 are SGHDT and YYEEEE.

The chain joins TRBV7-2 to TRBJ2-3, with TRBD1 matching over 9 bases. CDR1 is SGHTA, CDR2 FQGNSA, per germline. There are 18 residues in the CDR3. V lost 0 bases, J lost 5 bases, and 12 bases stayed unmatched. CDR3: CASSLAVLWDRAGDTQYF. DNA for the CDR3: TGTGCCAGCAGCTTAGCGGTATTATGGGACAGGGCGGGAGATACGCAGTATTTT.

This rearrangement joins TRBV10-1 to TRBJ1-5; D not resolved. V lost 3 bases, J lost 1 base, and 16 bases lay in between. Germline loops: CDR1 WNHNN, CDR2 SYGVQD (reference sequence). The CDR3 contains 17 residues. CDR3 protein: CASSDRKGDSSNQPQHF. The CDR3 DNA sequence: TGCGCCAGCAGTGACCGGAAAGGCGACTCAAGCAATCAGCCCCAGCATTTT.

By proportion, this clone is medium-sized. This rearrangement joins TRBV9 to TRBJ2-2, with 13 bases that match TRBD2. CDR1 and CDR2 (germline): SGDLS, YYNGEE. V was pared by 4 bases and J by 3 bases, with 6 bases of the junction left unmatched. The CDR3 is made up of 17 amino acids. Written as DNA, the CDR3 is TGTGCCAGCAGCCCCGGGACTAGCGGGGTTTACACCGGGGAGCTGTTTTTT. Residues: CASSPGTSGVYTGELFF.

The CDR3 DNA reads TGTGCCAGCAGCTATAGGAGACAGGGGGAGCAGTACTTC. Its translation is CASSYRRQGEQYF. The rearrangement joins TRBV7-9 to TRBJ2-7, with 8 bases identical to TRBD1. The CDR3 spans 13 residues. Germline CDR1 is SEHNR and CDR2 is FQNEAQ (reference sequence). V shed 4 bases and J 7 bases; nucleotides not matched to a gene: 6.

This clone counts as medium-sized (0.01 to 0.1%). The chain carries TRBV10-2 and TRBJ1-5; D may be TRBD1 (5 bases). The V end lost 10 bases, the J end lost 4 bases, and 17 bases lay between the germline ends. Germline assignment: CDR1 WSHSY and CDR2 SAAADI. CDR3 size: 14 residues. The CDR3 coding sequence is TGCGCCACCAGGGCCCCGGGTGGGAATCAGCCCCAGCATTTT. Protein: CATRAPGGNQPQHF.

The CDR3 is CASSLAFSTEAFF. CDR3 nucleotides: TGTGCCAGCAGCTTAGCTTTCAGCACTGAAGCTTTCTTT. The chain links TRBV11-2 to TRBJ1-1; D ambiguous. Trimming stripped 1 base from V and 4 bases from J, with 7 bases between. This CDR3 region has 13 residues. Per germline, CDR1 SGHAT and CDR2 FQNNGV.

The genes are TRBV6-5 and TRBJ1-2; the D gene is possibly TRBD1 (5 bases). V lost 10 bases and J lost 5, with 23 bases in between. CDR1 is MNHEY and CDR2 is SVGAGI in the germline V gene. The CDR3 length is 15 residues. The CDR3, as DNA: TGTGCCACCACCGGGTGGAGGGGCGCAAAATATGGCTACACCTTC. This gives the protein CATTGWRGAKYGYTF.

This sequence joins TRBV24-1 and TRBJ2-2, with 9 positions matching TRBD1. Germline CDR1 reads KGHDR; CDR2 reads SFDVKD. The CDR3 length is 17 residues. Unmatched junction bases numbered 11, after V lost 6 bases and J lost 4 bases. The CDR3 is CATSRGDRGKSTGELFF. For the CDR3, the DNA is TGTGCCACCAGTCGAGGAGACAGGGGGAAAAGCACCGGGGAGCTGTTTTTT.

V gene TRBV24-1 combines with J gene TRBJ1-2; D is unclear. This CDR3 is 15 amino acids long. The ends were cut back, 2 bases at V and 5 bases at J, with 14 bases in the middle. Germline V lookup: CDR1 KGHDR, CDR2 SFDVKD. CDR3 nucleotides: TGTGCCACCAGTGATTCAGCGCAGTCTAGGTATGGCTACACCTTC. Translated: CATSDSAQSRYGYTF.

The chain combines TRBV29-1 with TRBJ2-3; weak D call: TRBD2 (5 bases). In germline, CDR1 is SQVTM, CDR2 ANQGSEA. V dropped 4 bases and J dropped 6 bases, with 14 bases sitting between them. This CDR3 region has 13 residues. The CDR3 region is CSVGLEARDTQYF. The CDR3 DNA sequence: TGCAGCGTTGGGTTGGAGGCCCGTGATACGCAGTATTTT.

J is TRBJ1-2 and V is TRBV2; 7 nucleotides line up with TRBD1. Unmatched junction bases numbered 0, after V lost 4 bases and J lost 1 base. Germline V lookup: CDR1 SNHLY, CDR2 FYNNEI. This CDR3 is built from 13 residues. CDR3 sequence (DNA): TGTGCCAGCAGTGGGGACAGTAACTATGGCTACACCTTC. Amino acids: CASSGDSNYGYTF.

The CDR3 region is CASSRRQTSGEDTQYF. CDR3 nucleotide sequence: TGTGCCAGCAGCCGCCGTCAGACTAGCGGGGAAGATACGCAGTATTTT. The chain links TRBV7-6 to TRBJ2-3, with 11 bases identical to TRBD2. The CDR3 is 16 residues long. CDR1 and CDR2 from the germline V gene are SGHVS and FNYEAQ. J was trimmed by 5 bases and V by 5 bases; bases with no gene match: 9.

The rearrangement links TRBV9 to TRBJ2-3; 9 nucleotides align to TRBD2. Looked up from germline, CDR1 is SGDLS and CDR2 is YYNGEE. The CDR3 is 15 amino acids. The V gene end was trimmed by 4 bases and the J gene end by 2 bases; junction bases not matched to a gene: 5. In DNA, the CDR3 is TGTGCCAGCAGCCGCAGACTAGCGGCCACAGATACGCAGTATTTT. It translates to CASSRRLAATDTQYF.

This chain links TRBV7-9 with TRBJ1-1; perhaps TRBD1 as D (5 bases). CDR1 is SEHNR and CDR2 is FQNEAQ in the germline V gene (reference sequence). The CDR3 is made up of 14 amino acids. V was cut by 2 bases and J by 2 bases, with 9 bases left in between. The CDR3 DNA is TGTGCCAGCAGCTTATACCAGGGAAACACTGAAGCTTTCTTT. Residues: CASSLYQGNTEAFF.

The chain's CDR3 is CASSRAGQGGETQYF. CDR3 nucleotides: TGTGCCAGCAGCCGTGCCGGACAGGGTGGGGAGACCCAGTACTTC. The chain uses TRBV7-3 and TRBJ2-5, with 8 nucleotides matching TRBD1. Trimming cost V 5 bases and J 5 bases; bases outside gene matches: 10. The CDR3 consists of 15 residues. Germline V CDR1 and CDR2: SGHTA, FQGTGA. The whole variable domain, filled in from reference TRBV7-3 and TRBJ2-5, reads GAGVSQTPSNKVTEKGKYVELRCDPISGHTALYWYRQSLGQGPEFLIYFQGTGAADDSGLPNDRFFAVRPEGSVSTLKIQRTERGDSAVYLCASSRAGQGGETQYFGPGTRLLVL.

The V and J genes are TRBV23-1 and TRBJ2-7; TRBD2 is a possible D gene (5 bases). TRBV23-1 is treated as an ORF (open reading frame) with a function not yet certain. The CDR3 length is 17 residues. The V gene lost 0 bases and the J gene lost 4 bases, with 19 bases spanning the gap. The CDR3 sequence: CASSQSRVTRAEYEQYF. The CDR3 DNA is TGCGCCAGCAGTCAATCCCGCGTAACTAGGGCTGAATACGAGCAGTACTTC.

This sequence joins TRBV6-2 or TRBV6-3 and TRBJ2-3; D is undetermined. This CDR3 is built from 11 residues. Per the germline V gene, CDR1 is MNHEY and CDR2 is SVGEGT. Trimming left V 2 bases short and J 6 bases short, with 3 bases between. The CDR3 bases are TGTGCCAGCAGTTACCCGGATACGCAGTATTTT. The encoded protein is CASSYPDTQYF.

This chain connects TRBV28 to TRBJ2-5; 8 nucleotides agree with TRBD2. Germline lookup yields CDR1 MDHEN and CDR2 SYDVKM. This CDR3 has 14 amino acids. V lost 7 bases and J lost 5; bases outside the gene matches: 9. The CDR3 region is CASTPGGREETQYF. The CDR3 coding sequence is TGTGCCAGCACCCCGGGGGGGCGCGAGGAGACCCAGTACTTC.

J is TRBJ1-5 and V is TRBV25-1; D is uncertain. V lost 8 bases and J 4 bases, leaving 9 bases between the germline ends. The CDR3 contains 12 residues. Germline CDR1 MGHDK, CDR2 SYGVNS. CDR3 in amino acids: CASRGPNQPQHF. For the CDR3, the DNA is TGTGCCAGCCGTGGGCCTAATCAGCCCCAGCATTTT. The full variable domain, rest sourced from reference TRBV25-1 and TRBJ1-5, is EADIYQTPRYLVIGTGKKITLECSQTMGHDKMYWYQQDPGMELHLIHYSYGVNSTEKGDLSSESTVSRIRTEHFPLTLESARPSHTSQYLCASRGPNQPQHFGDGTRLSIL.

V usage is TRBV7-3 and J usage is TRBJ2-3; D remains ambiguous. Trimming pared 1 base from V and 2 bases from J, leaving 7 bases between. This CDR3 comprises 14 residues. The germline V gene encodes CDR1 SGHTA and CDR2 FQGTGA. The CDR3 here is CASSLSRVTDTQYF. CDR3 in DNA: TGTGCCAGCAGCTTAAGTCGGGTCACAGATACGCAGTATTTT. The variable domain in full, with the rest retrieved from reference TRBV7-3 and TRBJ2-3, is GAGVSQTPSNKVTEKGKYVELRCDPISGHTALYWYRQSLGQGPEFLIYFQGTGAADDSGLPNDRFFAVRPEGSVSTLKIQRTERGDSAVYLCASSLSRVTDTQYFGPGTRLTVL.

This chain joins TRBV7-2 and TRBJ1-1, with D unclear. This CDR3 has 12 amino acids. V was clipped by 5 bases and J by 2 bases, with 6 bases between them. Germline V lookup: CDR1 SGHTA, CDR2 FQGNSA. CDR3 sequence reads: CASSHSNTEAFF. The DNA for the CDR3 is TGTGCCAGCAGCCACTCAAACACTGAAGCTTTCTTT.

This rearrangement joins TRBV6-1 to TRBJ1-2; TRBD1 matches 8 bases. CDR3 length equals 12 residues. V was clipped by 1 base and J by 12 bases; unmatched bases: 4. The V gene's germline CDR1 is MNHNS and CDR2 SASEGT. CDR3 loop: CASSEGTGSHTF. The DNA of the CDR3 is TGTGCCAGCAGTGAAGGGACAGGGTCCCACACCTTC.

V is TRBV2 and J is TRBJ2-5; D gene ambiguous. V lost 4 bases and J 1 base, leaving 7 bases between the germline ends. The CDR3 totals 13 residues. Germline V gene lookup returns CDR1 SNHLY and CDR2 FYNNEI. The CDR3 reads CASSGHGQETQYF. CDR3 bases: TGTGCCAGCAGTGGACACGGCCAAGAGACCCAGTACTTC.

This clone appeared a single time. The V and J genes are TRBV18 and TRBJ2-7, with D perhaps TRBD2 (6 bases). Trimming shortened V by 5 bases and J by 7 bases, and 15 bases separated the two germline ends. Germline V gene lookup returns CDR1 KGHSH and CDR2 LQKENI. CDR3 size: 13 residues. In DNA, the CDR3 is TGTGCCAGCTCAGACGGGAGCCCCGGGGAGCAGTACTTC. Protein product: CASSDGSPGEQYF.

This sequence joins TRBV5-6 and TRBJ2-1; 9 positions agree with TRBD2. CDR1 is SGHDT and CDR2 is YYEEEE in the germline V gene. The CDR3 is 13 amino acids. Trimming took 8 bases from V and 8 from J; bases not matched to a gene: 8. The CDR3 is CASSVGLAHEQFF. In nucleotides, the CDR3 is TGTGCCAGTAGCGTGGGACTAGCCCATGAGCAGTTCTTC.

The rearrangement links TRBV12-3 or TRBV12-4 to TRBJ2-1; 10 nucleotides match TRBD1. The CDR3 is 13 residues long. Trimming cost V 4 bases and J 9 bases; bases outside gene matches: 3. CDR3 bases: TGTGCCAGCAGTTCCGGGACAGGGGTTGAGCAGTTCTTC. It translates to CASSSGTGVEQFF.

The V call is TRBV10-3, the J call TRBJ2-2; 8 nucleotides match TRBD1. Germline loops: CDR1 ENHRY, CDR2 SYGVKD. The CDR3 is 13 amino acids. Losses at the gene ends were 10 bases for V and 4 bases for J; bases not matched to a gene: 5. The CDR3 region is CATRDRLTGELFF. As DNA, the CDR3 is TGTGCCACCCGGGACAGGCTCACCGGGGAGCTGTTTTTT.